Listed below are T cell receptor beta chains from one sample, sequenced in a study of cytomegalovirus exposure and HLA in healthy donors. Some clones are missing from TCRdb's copy, which holds only in-frame ones; the method was immunoSEQ multiplex PCR. This sample yields approximately 75,000 clones, of which approximately 80% are seen a single time; 15% to 20% belongs to the top ten. Sequencing was done on a sample of PBMCs. The receptor source for this set is a man aged 65 to 79 in good health and CMV-seropositive. CDR3s include the opening cysteine and the closing phenylalanine or tryptophan. The order of the fields is clone size, V gene, J gene, D gene, CDR3 protein, CDR3 DNA. D genes are given only for firm matches. The size entry is marked missing in some rows and otherwise reads once, few, many or a size class.

NA	TRBV18	TRBJ2-3	TRBD2	CASSPPTGGGTDTQYF	TGTGCCAGCTCACCACCGACGGGGGGTGGCACAGATACGCAGTATTTT
NA	TRBV6-1	TRBJ1-4	NA	CASSPGANEKLFF	TGTGCCAGCAGTCCGGGAGCTAATGAAAAACTGTTTTTT
NA	TRBV6-6	TRBJ1-1	NA	CASGIGAEAFF	TGTGCCAGCGGAATAGGAGCTGAAGCTTTCTTT
NA	TRBV6-6	TRBJ2-7	TRBD2	CASSNRGGSSYEQYF	TGTGCCAGCAGTAATCGCGGGGGAAGCTCCTACGAGCAGTACTTC
NA	TRBV11-2	TRBJ2-1	TRBD1	CASSLEDRVWNEQFF	TGTGCCAGCAGCTTAGAGGACAGGGTGTGGAATGAGCAGTTCTTC
NA	TRBV10-3	TRBJ2-3	NA	CAISESPGSGDTQYF	TGTGCCATCAGTGAGTCCCCCGGCTCCGGGGATACGCAGTATTTT
NA	TRBV27	TRBJ1-6	NA	CASSLTEYSPLHF	TGTGCCAGCAGTTTGACGGAGTATTCACCCCTCCACTTT
NA	TRBV28	TRBJ2-2	TRBD1	CASRYRGQGGELFF	TGTGCCAGCAGGTACAGGGGGCAAGGCGGGGAGCTGTTTTTT
NA	TRBV4-2	TRBJ2-5	NA	CASSQPPGQPQETQYF	TGTGCCAGCAGCCAGCCCCCGGGACAACCCCAAGAGACCCAGTACTTC
few	TRBV4-3	TRBJ2-1	NA	CASSQATSSYNEQFF	TGCGCCAGCAGCCAAGCTACGAGCTCCTACAATGAGCAGTTCTTC
NA	TRBV18	TRBJ2-7	NA	CASGSSGTYEQYF	TGTGCCAGTGGGAGTAGCGGCACCTACGAGCAGTACTTC
once	TRBV5-1	TRBJ1-1	NA	CASSLGWGEEAFF	TGCGCCAGCAGCTTGGGTTGGGGGGAGGAAGCTTTCTTT
NA	TRBV4-3	TRBJ1-2	NA	CASSQGSGNGYGYTF	TGCGCCAGCAGCCAAGGGTCGGGTAATGGCTATGGCTACACCTTC
NA	TRBV5-1	TRBJ2-7	TRBD1	CASSPRDRNYEQYF	TGCGCCAGCAGCCCTAGGGACAGAAACTACGAGCAGTACTTC
once	TRBV5-4	TRBJ2-7	TRBD1	CASSSPGQRGEQYF	TGTGCCAGCAGCTCGCCGGGACAGCGTGGCGAGCAGTACTTC